What follows describes a single T cell receptor (beta chain). The antigen remains undetermined. This entry is derived from a study of shared clonotypes between healthy human individuals. Study results and caveats: Tissues were not sampled, only blood, and their repertoires likely differ. Memory subsets generally showed lower estimated richness than naive subsets.

Sequenced by immunoSEQ multiplex PCR; TCRdb stores in-frame clones only, minus some. The sample comprises some 1,100,000 clones, around 78% of which are singletons, and around 0.47% rests with the top ten. Division of CD4+ cells produced a CD45RA+ naive subset and a CD45RA-negative memory subset. Between the trimmed V and J ends, which lost 2 bases and 11 bases, there was a span of 14 bases. Germline V gene sequence: CDR1 SGHRS, CDR2 YFSETQ. The CDR3 contains 13 residues. What was sequenced was memory CD4+ T cells from PBMCs. Subset specified: CD45RA-negative fraction. This clonotype was sampled from a man younger than 30 in good health. Some clones in this sample may be carry-over from other donors' samples. The chain employs TRBV5-1 and TRBJ2-1; TRBD1 might be the D (6 bases). The CDR3 sequence: CASSLYWTEKQFF. CDR3 nucleotides: TGCGCCAGCAGCTTATACTGGACAGAAAAGCAGTTCTTC. Together with reference TRBV5-1 and TRBJ2-1, the CDR3 gives the full variable domain: KAGVTQTPRYLIKTRGQQVTLSCSPISGHRSVSWYQQTPGQGLQFLFEYFSETQRNKGNFPGRFSGRQFSNSRSEMNVSTLELGDSALYLCASSLYWTEKQFFGPGTRLTVL.